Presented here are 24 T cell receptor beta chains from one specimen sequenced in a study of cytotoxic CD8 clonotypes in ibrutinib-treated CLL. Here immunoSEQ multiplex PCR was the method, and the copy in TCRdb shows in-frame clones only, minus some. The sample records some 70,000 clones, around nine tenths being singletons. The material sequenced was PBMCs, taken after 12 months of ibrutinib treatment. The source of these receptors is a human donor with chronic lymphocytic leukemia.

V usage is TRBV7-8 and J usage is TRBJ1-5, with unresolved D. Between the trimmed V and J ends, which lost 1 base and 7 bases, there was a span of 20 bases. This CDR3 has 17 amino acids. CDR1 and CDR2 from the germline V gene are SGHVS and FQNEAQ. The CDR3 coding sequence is TGTGCCAGCAGCTTAGGGGAGATGCGGGCTCTGGGGCAGCCCCAGCATTTT. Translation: CASSLGEMRALGQPQHF.

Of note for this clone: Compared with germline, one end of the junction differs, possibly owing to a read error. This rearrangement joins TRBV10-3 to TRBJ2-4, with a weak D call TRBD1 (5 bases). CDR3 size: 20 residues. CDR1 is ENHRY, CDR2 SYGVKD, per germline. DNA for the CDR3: TGTGCCATCCTTCCCCTGACGGACACCCCGACGGCGGTAGCCAAAAACATTCAGTACTTT. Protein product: CAILPLTDTPTAVAKNIQYF.

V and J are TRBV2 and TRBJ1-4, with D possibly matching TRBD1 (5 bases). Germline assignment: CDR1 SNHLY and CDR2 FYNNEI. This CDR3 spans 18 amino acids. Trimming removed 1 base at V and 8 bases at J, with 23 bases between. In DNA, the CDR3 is TGTGCCAGCAGTGAAGGCCCAGGGTCCCCCAGGGTCCAGGAAAAACTGTTTTTT. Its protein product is CASSEGPGSPRVQEKLFF.

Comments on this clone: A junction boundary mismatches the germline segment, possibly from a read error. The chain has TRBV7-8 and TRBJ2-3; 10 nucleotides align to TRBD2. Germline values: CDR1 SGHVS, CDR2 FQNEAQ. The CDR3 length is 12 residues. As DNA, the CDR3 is TGTGCCGGCAGCGGGGGGGAAGATACGCAGTATTTT. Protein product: CAGSGGEDTQYF.

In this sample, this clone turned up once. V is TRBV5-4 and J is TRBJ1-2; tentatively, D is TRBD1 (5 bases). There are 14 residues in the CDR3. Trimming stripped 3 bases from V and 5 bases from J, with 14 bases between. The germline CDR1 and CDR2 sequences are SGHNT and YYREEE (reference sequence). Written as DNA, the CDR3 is TGTGCCAGCAGCTGGGACCGGGCCCAATATGGCTACACCTTC. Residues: CASSWDRAQYGYTF. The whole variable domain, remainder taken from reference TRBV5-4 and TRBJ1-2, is ETGVTQSPTHLIKTRGQQVTLRCSSQSGHNTVSWYQQALGQGPQFIFQYYREEENGRGNFPPRFSGLQFPNYSSELNVNALELDDSALYLCASSWDRAQYGYTFGSGTRLTVV.

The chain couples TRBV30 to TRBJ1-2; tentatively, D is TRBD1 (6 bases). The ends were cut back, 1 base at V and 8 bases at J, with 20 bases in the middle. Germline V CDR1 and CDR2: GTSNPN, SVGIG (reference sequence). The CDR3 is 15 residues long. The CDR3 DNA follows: TGTGCCTGGAGTGCCTACTCTAACAGGGCGCGGGGCTACACCTTC. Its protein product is CAWSAYSNRARGYTF.

CDR3 sequence: CASSVGDRGRFPYEQYF. In DNA, the CDR3 is TGCGCCAGCAGCGTAGGGGACAGGGGTCGATTTCCCTACGAGCAGTACTTC. The rearrangement uses TRBV5-1 and TRBJ2-7; 10 nucleotides align to TRBD1. V lost 4 bases to trimming and J lost 2 bases; unmatched junction nucleotides: 12. The length of the CDR3 is 17 residues. Germline V lookup: CDR1 SGHRS, CDR2 YFSETQ. The full variable domain, rest sourced from reference TRBV5-1 and TRBJ2-7, is KAGVTQTPRYLIKTRGQQVTLSCSPISGHRSVSWYQQTPGQGLQFLFEYFSETQRNKGNFPGRFSGRQFSNSRSEMNVSTLELGDSALYLCASSVGDRGRFPYEQYFGPGTRLTVT.

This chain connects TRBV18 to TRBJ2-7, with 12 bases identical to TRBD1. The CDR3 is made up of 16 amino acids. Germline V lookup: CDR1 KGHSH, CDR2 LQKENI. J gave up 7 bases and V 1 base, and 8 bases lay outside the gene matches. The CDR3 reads CASSPLPGQGAYEQYF. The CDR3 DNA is TGTGCCAGCTCACCACTCCCGGGACAGGGGGCATATGAGCAGTACTTC.

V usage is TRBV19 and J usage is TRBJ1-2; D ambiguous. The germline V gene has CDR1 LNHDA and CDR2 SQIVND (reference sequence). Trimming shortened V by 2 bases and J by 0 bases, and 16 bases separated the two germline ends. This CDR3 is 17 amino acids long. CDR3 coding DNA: TGTGCCAGTAGTATACAGTCCGACACTTGGGCTAACTATGGCTACACCTTC. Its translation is CASSIQSDTWANYGYTF.

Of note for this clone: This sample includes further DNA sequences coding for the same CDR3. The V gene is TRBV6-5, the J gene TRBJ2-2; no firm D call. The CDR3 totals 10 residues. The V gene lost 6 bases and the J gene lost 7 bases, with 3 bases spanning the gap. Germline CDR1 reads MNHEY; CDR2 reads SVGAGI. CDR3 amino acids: CASRDGELFF. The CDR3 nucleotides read TGTGCCAGCAGAGACGGGGAGCTGTTTTTT.

CDR3 sequence reads: CASSLGLRNQPQHF. The CDR3, as DNA: TGTGCCAGCAGCTTGGGGTTACGGAATCAGCCCCAGCATTTT. The chain carries TRBV5-5 and TRBJ1-5; D unclear. Germline V gene data show CDR1 as SGHKS and CDR2 as YYEKEE (reference sequence). V was trimmed by 0 bases and J by 4 bases, leaving 8 bases between them. The CDR3 extends over 14 amino acids. The entire variable domain, with the rest obtained from reference TRBV5-5 and TRBJ1-5, is as follows: DAGVTQSPTHLIKTRGQQVTLRCSPISGHKSVSWYQQVLGQGPQFIFQYYEKEERGRGNFPDRFSARQFPNYSSELNVNALLLGDSALYLCASSLGLRNQPQHFGDGTRLSIL.

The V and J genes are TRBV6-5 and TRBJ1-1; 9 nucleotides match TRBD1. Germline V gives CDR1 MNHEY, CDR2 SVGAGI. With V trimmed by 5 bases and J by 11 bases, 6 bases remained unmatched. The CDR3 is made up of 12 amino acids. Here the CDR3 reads CASSPGQGNAFF. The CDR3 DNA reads TGTGCCAGCAGTCCCGGACAGGGGAATGCTTTCTTT.

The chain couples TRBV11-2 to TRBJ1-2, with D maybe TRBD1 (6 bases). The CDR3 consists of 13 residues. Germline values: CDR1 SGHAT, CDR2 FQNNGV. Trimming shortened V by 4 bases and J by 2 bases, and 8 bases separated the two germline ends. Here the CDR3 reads CASSWGQNYGYTF. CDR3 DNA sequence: TGTGCCAGCAGCTGGGGACAAAACTATGGCTACACCTTC.

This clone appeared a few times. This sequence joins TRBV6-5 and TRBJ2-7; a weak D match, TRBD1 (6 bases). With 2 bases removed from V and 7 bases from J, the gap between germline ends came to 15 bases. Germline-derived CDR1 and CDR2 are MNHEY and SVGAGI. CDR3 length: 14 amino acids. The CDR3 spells CASSYGGSQREQYF. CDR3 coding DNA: TGTGCCAGCAGTTACGGGGGCAGTCAGCGGGAGCAGTACTTC.

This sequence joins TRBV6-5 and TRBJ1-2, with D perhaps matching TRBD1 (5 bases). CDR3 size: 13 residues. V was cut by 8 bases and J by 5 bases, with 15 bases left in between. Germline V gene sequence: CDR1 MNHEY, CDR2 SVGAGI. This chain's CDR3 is CASRSTAGYGYTF. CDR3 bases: TGTGCCAGCCGCTCAACGGCAGGGTATGGCTACACCTTC.

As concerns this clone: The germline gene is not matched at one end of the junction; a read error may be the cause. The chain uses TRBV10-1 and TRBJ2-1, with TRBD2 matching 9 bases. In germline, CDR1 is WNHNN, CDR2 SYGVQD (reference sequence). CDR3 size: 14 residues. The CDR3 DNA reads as TGCGCCAGTAGTGCGGGAGGGGGATACAATGAGCAGTTCTTC. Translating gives CASSAGGGYNEQFF.

CDR3 sequence (DNA): TGCGCCAGCAGCTTGGGCGGGGGTTTATTGGGCACAGATACGCAGTATTTT. It is translated as CASSLGGGLLGTDTQYF. The chain recombines TRBV5-1 with TRBJ2-3; 7 bases are shared with TRBD2. Looked up from germline, CDR1 is SGHRS and CDR2 is YFSETQ. The J segment lost 1 base and the V segment lost 0 bases, leaving 8 bases of the junction unmatched. The CDR3 sequence is 17 residues long.

The DNA of the CDR3 is TGCGCCAGCAGCCAAGATACGGGACAGACCAATCAGCCCCAGCATTTT. Its translation: CASSQDTGQTNQPQHF. The chain recombines TRBV4-3 with TRBJ1-5; 7 bases fit TRBD1. The CDR3 totals 16 residues. V shed 0 bases and J 3 bases; nucleotides not matched to a gene: 5. CDR1 is LGHNA and CDR2 is YSLEER in the germline V gene.

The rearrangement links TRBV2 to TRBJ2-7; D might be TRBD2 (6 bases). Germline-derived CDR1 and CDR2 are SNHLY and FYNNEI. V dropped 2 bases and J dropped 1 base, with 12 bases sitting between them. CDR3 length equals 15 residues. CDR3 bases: TGTGCCAGCAGTGAACGGGGGAGGTGGTCCTACGAGCAGTACTTC. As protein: CASSERGRWSYEQYF.

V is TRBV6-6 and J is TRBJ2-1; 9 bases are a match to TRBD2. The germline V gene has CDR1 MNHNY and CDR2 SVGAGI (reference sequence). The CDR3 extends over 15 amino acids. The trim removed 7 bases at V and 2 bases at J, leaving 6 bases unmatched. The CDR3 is CASMGAGGTYNEQFF. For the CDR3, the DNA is TGTGCCAGCATGGGGGCGGGAGGGACCTACAATGAGCAGTTCTTC.

The DNA for the CDR3 is TGCGCCAGCAGCCAAGGCCAGTTAACCTACGAGCAGTACTTC. As protein: CASSQGQLTYEQYF. V gene TRBV4-1 combines with J gene TRBJ2-7; the D is unclear. Between the trimmed V and J ends, which lost 1 base and 2 bases, there was a span of 9 bases. Germline V gene data show CDR1 as MGHRA and CDR2 as YSYEKL. The CDR3 runs to 14 residues.

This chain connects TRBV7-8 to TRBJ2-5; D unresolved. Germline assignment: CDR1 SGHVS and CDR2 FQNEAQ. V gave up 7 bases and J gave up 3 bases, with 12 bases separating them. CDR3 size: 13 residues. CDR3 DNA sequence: TGTGCCAGCAACAACCTACGGGAAGAGACCCAGTACTTC. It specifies CASNNLREETQYF.

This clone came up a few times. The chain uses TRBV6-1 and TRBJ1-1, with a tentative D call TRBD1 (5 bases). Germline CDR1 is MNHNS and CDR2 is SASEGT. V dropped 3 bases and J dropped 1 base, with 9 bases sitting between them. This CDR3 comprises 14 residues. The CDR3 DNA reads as TGTGCCAGCAGTGAGTACGGACAGAACACTGAAGCTTTCTTT. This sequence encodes CASSEYGQNTEAFF.

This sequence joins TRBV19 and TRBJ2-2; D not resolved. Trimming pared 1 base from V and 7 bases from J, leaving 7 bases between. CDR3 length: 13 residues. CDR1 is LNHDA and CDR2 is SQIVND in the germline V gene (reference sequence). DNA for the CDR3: TGTGCCAGTAGTATAGCCACGAGCGGGGAGCTGTTTTTT. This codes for CASSIATSGELFF.